Detailed here is one T cell receptor (beta chain). Random hexamers were used to reverse transcribe roughly 0.45 to 1 ug of RNA. TCRdb reprocessed the immunoSEQ multiplex PCR reads via MiXCR and lists one record per CDR3 protein. The data hold 95,000 to 150,000 distinct CDR3 sequences, with 85% to 95% observed a single time. This entry belongs to a study of CD8 T cells in Susac syndrome. With 0 bases removed from V and 7 bases from J, the gap between germline ends came to 11 bases. This CDR3 comprises 14 residues. Germline V gives CDR1 SGDLS, CDR2 YYNGEE. This clonotype was obtained from a human donor with Susac syndrome. The sequencing sample was made of CD8+ T cells from PBMCs. The chain combines TRBV9 with TRBJ1-5; D is ambiguous. The CDR3 spells CASSVGAYGQPQHF. The DNA of the CDR3 is TGTGCCAGCAGCGTAGGAGCATATGGGCAGCCCCAGCATTTT.